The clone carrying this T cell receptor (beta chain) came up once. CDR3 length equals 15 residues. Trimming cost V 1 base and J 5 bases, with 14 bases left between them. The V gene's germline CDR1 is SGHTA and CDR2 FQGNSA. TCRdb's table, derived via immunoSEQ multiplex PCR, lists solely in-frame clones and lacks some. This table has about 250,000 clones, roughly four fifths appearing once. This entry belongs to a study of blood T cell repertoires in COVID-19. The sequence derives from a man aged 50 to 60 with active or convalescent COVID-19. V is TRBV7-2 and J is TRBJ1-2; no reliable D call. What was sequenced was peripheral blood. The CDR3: CASSLEVRGGYGYTF. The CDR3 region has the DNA TGTGCCAGCAGCTTAGAAGTCCGGGGTGGATATGGCTACACCTTC.